The 16 T cell receptor beta chains reported below all come from one sample, sequenced in a study of blood T cell repertoires in COVID-19. TCRdb's copy holds only in-frame clones and misses some; the assay was immunoSEQ multiplex PCR. The sample lists about 200,000 clones, 88% seen once, with under 2% in the top ten. The sample was peripheral blood. All receptors come from a man aged 18 to 35 with active or convalescent COVID-19.

Regarding this clone: Other nucleotide sequences in the sample specify the same CDR3. J is TRBJ1-1 and V is TRBV2; D not certain. Looked up from germline, CDR1 is SNHLY and CDR2 is FYNNEI. The CDR3 loop spans 10 amino acids. V was clipped by 6 bases and J by 7 bases, with 6 bases between them. CDR3 loop: CASRGGEAFF. In nucleotides, the CDR3 is TGTGCCAGCAGGGGAGGTGAAGCTTTCTTT.

The genes are TRBV7-8 and TRBJ1-2; a possible D gene is TRBD1 (6 bases). The CDR3 has 18 amino acids. The V end was cut by 1 base, the J end by 1 base, with 19 bases between. CDR1 SGHVS and CDR2 FQNEAQ come from the germline V gene. The CDR3 bases are TGTGCCAGCAGCTTAGTGGGGACACCCCTTCCGGATAACTATGGCTACACCTTC. It encodes CASSLVGTPLPDNYGYTF.

The rearrangement joins TRBV9 to TRBJ2-2, with 8 bases aligning to TRBD2. Germline assignment: CDR1 SGDLS and CDR2 YYNGEE. J gave up 3 bases and V 0 bases, and 4 bases lay outside the gene matches. This CDR3 has 16 amino acids. The CDR3 sequence is CASSVAGGADTGELFF. The CDR3 DNA is TGTGCCAGCAGCGTAGCGGGGGGGGCCGACACCGGGGAGCTGTTTTTT.

V gene TRBV7-2 combines with J gene TRBJ2-7; D call uncertain. The germline gives CDR1 SGHTA, CDR2 FQGNSA. The CDR3 runs to 14 residues. V gave up 1 base and J gave up 2 bases, with 9 bases separating them. The CDR3 DNA is TGTGCCAGCAGCTTAGGCGGTCCGACCTACGAGCAGTACTTC. Translation gives CASSLGGPTYEQYF. Supplemented by reference TRBV7-2 and TRBJ2-7, the full variable domain reads GAGVSQSPSNKVTEKGKDVELRCDPISGHTALYWYRQSLGQGLEFLIYFQGNSAPDKSGLPSDRFSAERTGGSVSTLTIQRTQQEDSAVYLCASSLGGPTYEQYFGPGTRLTVT.

V and J are TRBV27 and TRBJ2-3; 9 nucleotides agree with TRBD2. Germline V gene sequence: CDR1 MNHEY, CDR2 SMNVEV (reference sequence). The CDR3 has 17 amino acids. V dropped 6 bases and J dropped 6; count of bases not matched to a gene: 16. CDR3 residues: CASSRPTSLAGLDTQYF. CDR3 bases: TGTGCCAGCAGCCGGCCTACCTCACTAGCGGGCTTGGATACGCAGTATTTT.

This clone was observed a handful of times. The rearrangement uses TRBV7-9 and TRBJ1-2; D is unclear. The germline gives CDR1 SEHNR, CDR2 FQNEAQ (reference sequence). V lost 5 bases and J lost 8, with 15 bases in between. CDR3 size: 13 residues. CDR3 nucleotides: TGTGCCAGCAGCCCTGGTGTTCAGCGGGGCTACACCTTC. Translating gives CASSPGVQRGYTF.

The chain carries TRBV18 and TRBJ1-2; 7 bases fit TRBD1. Germline CDR1 KGHSH, CDR2 LQKENI. The length of the CDR3 is 15 residues. With V trimmed by 6 bases and J by 4 bases, 11 bases remained unmatched. The DNA for the CDR3 is TGTGCCAGCTCTCGACAGGGAATCGGGAGCTATGGCTACACCTTC. Protein: CASSRQGIGSYGYTF.

The chain combines TRBV3-1 (or the pseudogene TRBV3-2) with TRBJ2-1; perhaps TRBD2 as D (5 bases). The CDR3 is made up of 14 amino acids. Trimming removed 8 bases at V and 2 bases at J, with 13 bases between. CDR1 and CDR2 (germline): LGHDT, YNNKEL (reference sequence). CDR3 coding DNA: TGTGCCAGCGCCGGCGGGCCTACCTACAATGAGCAGTTCTTC. Its protein is CASAGGPTYNEQFF.

The chain links TRBV5-6 to TRBJ1-1; 11 positions agree with TRBD1. The CDR3 is made up of 17 amino acids. Germline CDR1 SGHDT, CDR2 YYEEEE. Losses at the gene ends were 1 base for V and 5 bases for J; bases not matched to a gene: 10. CDR3 in amino acids: CASSLPRTGGAGTEAFF. CDR3 nucleotides: TGTGCCAGCAGCTTGCCCAGGACAGGGGGCGCGGGTACTGAAGCTTTCTTT.

V and J are TRBV5-1 and TRBJ1-6; 7 bases map to TRBD1. This CDR3 spans 16 amino acids. Germline CDR1 and CDR2: SGHRS and YFSETQ. V lost 5 bases and J lost 6; bases outside the gene matches: 11. The CDR3 DNA reads as TGCGCCAGCAGGCAAAAAGGGGACAGTCTTAATTCACCCCTCCACTTT. Protein product: CASRQKGDSLNSPLHF. The entire variable domain, with the rest obtained from reference TRBV5-1 and TRBJ1-6, is as follows: KAGVTQTPRYLIKTRGQQVTLSCSPISGHRSVSWYQQTPGQGLQFLFEYFSETQRNKGNFPGRFSGRQFSNSRSEMNVSTLELGDSALYLCASRQKGDSLNSPLHFGNGTRLTVT.

The rearrangement uses TRBV5-6 and TRBJ2-7, with D perhaps matching TRBD1 (5 bases). This CDR3 comprises 14 residues. The V end was cut by 5 bases, the J end by 3 bases, with 15 bases between. Germline CDR1 reads SGHDT; CDR2 reads YYEEEE. CDR3 amino acids: CASSVSGNHYEQYF. The CDR3, as DNA: TGTGCCAGCAGTGTTTCAGGGAATCACTACGAGCAGTACTTC.

V gene TRBV5-1 combines with J gene TRBJ2-7; D gene unclear. Germline V gene sequence: CDR1 SGHRS, CDR2 YFSETQ. The CDR3 is 14 amino acids. V was cut by 1 base and J by 3 bases, with 11 bases left in between. DNA of the CDR3: TGCGCCAGCAGCTTGAGCCTGCAGGACTACGAGCAGTACTTC. This gives the protein CASSLSLQDYEQYF.

This clone has more than one count but fewer than ten. The V gene is TRBV3-1 (or the pseudogene TRBV3-2), the J gene TRBJ1-2, with D unresolved. Germline V lookup: CDR1 LGHDT, CDR2 YNNKEL (reference sequence). This CDR3 has 13 amino acids. With 0 bases removed from V and 4 bases from J, the gap between germline ends came to 6 bases. The CDR3 reads CASSQDGRYGYTF. The CDR3 nucleotides are TGTGCCAGCAGCCAAGATGGGCGCTATGGCTACACCTTC.

This chain uses TRBV30 with TRBJ2-5; 9 positions agree with TRBD2. Germline V gene lookup returns CDR1 GTSNPN and CDR2 SVGIG (reference sequence). Trimming cost V 0 bases and J 2 bases; bases outside gene matches: 7. The CDR3 has 16 residues. The DNA for the CDR3 is TGTGCCTGGAGTGTAGGTGCTAGCGGGGAGCAAGAGACCCAGTACTTC. Amino acids: CAWSVGASGEQETQYF.

This chain links TRBV9 with TRBJ2-5; 7 bases map to TRBD2. The CDR3 has 16 residues. After removal of 3 bases from V and 1 base from J, the junction contained 9 bases not matched to a gene. Germline-derived CDR1 and CDR2 are SGDLS and YYNGEE. CDR3 bases: TGTGCCAGCAGCGAAACTGGGGGGACTATCCAAGAGACCCAGTACTTC. This translates into CASSETGGTIQETQYF.

The chain combines TRBV7-2 with TRBJ2-3, with unresolved D. Per germline, CDR1 SGHTA and CDR2 FQGNSA. V was pared by 5 bases and J by 4 bases, with 10 bases between. The CDR3 has 13 residues. CDR3: CASSPQRADTQYF. CDR3 DNA sequence: TGTGCCAGCAGCCCCCAACGAGCAGATACGCAGTATTTT. The full variable domain, with the rest looked up from reference TRBV7-2 and TRBJ2-3, is GAGVSQSPSNKVTEKGKDVELRCDPISGHTALYWYRQSLGQGLEFLIYFQGNSAPDKSGLPSDRFSAERTGGSVSTLTIQRTQQEDSAVYLCASSPQRADTQYFGPGTRLTVL.